This T cell receptor beta chain was captured by sequencing in a study of T-cell memory formation after mild COVID-19. In this sample, this clonotype turned up a few times. No antigen is known for it. A single record per CDR3 protein comes from TCRdb applying MiXCR to the 5' RACE reads. Of 150,000 to 200,000 distinct CDR3 sequences detected, roughly 12% appear once; the ten largest clones hold less than 4%. Findings and caveats of the study: The study found contracting CD4+ clones mainly in CM and EM and contracting CD8+ clones in EMRA. Among clones contracting day 15 to 85, CD4/CD8 was balanced, whereas later expanders leaned CD4+.

The ends were cut back, 0 bases at V and 4 bases at J, with 1 base in the middle. The CDR3 loop spans 13 amino acids. Per the germline V gene, CDR1 is LGHDT and CDR2 is YNNKEL (reference sequence). The chain joins TRBV3-1 to TRBJ2-6; no clear D. Sequenced sample: PBMCs or a T cell subset sorted from them (not recorded which). This TCR was recovered from a man younger than 35 who had mild COVID-19 (a few samples of this study predate the infection). Cell type and time point are not known. The CDR3 reads CASSQEGANVLTF. The CDR3 DNA reads TGTGCCAGCAGCCAAGAAGGGGCCAACGTCCTGACTTTC.